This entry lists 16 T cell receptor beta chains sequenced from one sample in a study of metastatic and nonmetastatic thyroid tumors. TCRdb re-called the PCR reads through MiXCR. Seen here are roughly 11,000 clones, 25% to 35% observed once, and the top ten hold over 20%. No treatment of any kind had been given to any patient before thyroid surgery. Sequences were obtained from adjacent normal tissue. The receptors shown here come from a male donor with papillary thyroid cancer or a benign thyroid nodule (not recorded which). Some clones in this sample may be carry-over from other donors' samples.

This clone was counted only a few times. In DNA, the CDR3 is TGTGCCAGCATGCGGACACAGAACACTGAAGCTTTCTTT. Its protein product is CASMRTQNTEAFF. The rearrangement links TRBV2 to TRBJ1-1, with a tentative D call TRBD1 (5 bases). The CDR3 runs 13 residues. The V gene lost 7 bases and the J gene lost 1 base, with 10 bases spanning the gap. Germline V gene lookup returns CDR1 SNHLY and CDR2 FYNNEI.

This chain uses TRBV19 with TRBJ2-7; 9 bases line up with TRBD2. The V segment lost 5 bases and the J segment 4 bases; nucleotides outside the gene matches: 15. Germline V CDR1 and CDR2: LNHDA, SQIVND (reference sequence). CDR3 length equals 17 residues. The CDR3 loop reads CASSPPAGGGSGYEQYF. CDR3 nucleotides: TGTGCCAGTAGTCCCCCAGCGGGAGGAGGGTCAGGATACGAGCAGTACTTC.

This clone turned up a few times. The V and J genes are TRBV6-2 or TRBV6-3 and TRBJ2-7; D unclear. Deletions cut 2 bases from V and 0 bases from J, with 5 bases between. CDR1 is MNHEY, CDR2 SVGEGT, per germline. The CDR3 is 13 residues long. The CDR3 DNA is TGTGCCAGCAGTTACAAGCTCTCCTACGAGCAGTACTTC. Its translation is CASSYKLSYEQYF.

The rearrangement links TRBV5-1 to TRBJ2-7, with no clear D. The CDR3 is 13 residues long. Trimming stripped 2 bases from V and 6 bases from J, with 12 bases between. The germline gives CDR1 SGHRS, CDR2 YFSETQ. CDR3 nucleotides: TGCGCCAGCAGCTTACTTAGAGGCTCCGAGCAGTACTTC. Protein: CASSLLRGSEQYF. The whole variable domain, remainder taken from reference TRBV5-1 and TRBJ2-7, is KAGVTQTPRYLIKTRGQQVTLSCSPISGHRSVSWYQQTPGQGLQFLFEYFSETQRNKGNFPGRFSGRQFSNSRSEMNVSTLELGDSALYLCASSLLRGSEQYFGPGTRLTVT.

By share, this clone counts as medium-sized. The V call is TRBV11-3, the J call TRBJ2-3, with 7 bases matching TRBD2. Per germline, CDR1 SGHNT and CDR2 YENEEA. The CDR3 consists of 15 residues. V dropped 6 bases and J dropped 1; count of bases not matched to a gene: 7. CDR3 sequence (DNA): TGTGCCAGCAGGGGGGGGAGCAGGGGCACAGATACGCAGTATTTT. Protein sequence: CASRGGSRGTDTQYF.

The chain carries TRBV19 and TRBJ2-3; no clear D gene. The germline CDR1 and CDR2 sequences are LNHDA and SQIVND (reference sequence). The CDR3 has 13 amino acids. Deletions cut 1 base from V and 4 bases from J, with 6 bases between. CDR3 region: CASSIANPDTQYF. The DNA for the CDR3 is TGTGCCAGTAGTATAGCGAACCCAGATACGCAGTATTTT. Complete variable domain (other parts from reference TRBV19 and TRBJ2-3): DGGITQSPKYLFRKEGQNVTLSCEQNLNHDAMYWYRQDPGQGLRLIYYSQIVNDFQKGDIAEGYSVSREKKESFPLTVTSAQKNPTAFYLCASSIANPDTQYFGPGTRLTVL.

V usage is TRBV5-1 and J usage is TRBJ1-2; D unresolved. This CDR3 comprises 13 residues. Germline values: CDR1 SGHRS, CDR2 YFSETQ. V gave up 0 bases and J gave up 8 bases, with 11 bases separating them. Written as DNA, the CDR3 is TGCGCCAGCAGCTTGGACCCAGCCAGGGGCTACACCTTC. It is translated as CASSLDPARGYTF. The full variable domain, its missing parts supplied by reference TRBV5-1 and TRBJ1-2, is KAGVTQTPRYLIKTRGQQVTLSCSPISGHRSVSWYQQTPGQGLQFLFEYFSETQRNKGNFPGRFSGRQFSNSRSEMNVSTLELGDSALYLCASSLDPARGYTFGSGTRLTVV.

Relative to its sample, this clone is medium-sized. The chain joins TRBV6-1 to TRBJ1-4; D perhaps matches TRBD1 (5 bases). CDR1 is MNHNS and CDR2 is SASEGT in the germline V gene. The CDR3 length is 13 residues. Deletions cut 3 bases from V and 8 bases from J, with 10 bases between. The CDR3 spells CASSEGPGEKLFF. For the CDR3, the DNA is TGTGCCAGCAGTGAGGGGCCGGGAGAAAAACTGTTTTTT.

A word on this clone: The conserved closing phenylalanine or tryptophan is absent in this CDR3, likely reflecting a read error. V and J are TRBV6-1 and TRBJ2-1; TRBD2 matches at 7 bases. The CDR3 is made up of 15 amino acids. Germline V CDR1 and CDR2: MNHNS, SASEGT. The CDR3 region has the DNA TGTCCCAGCAGTGAATGGGCTAGCGGAAACAATGAGCAGTTCTTA. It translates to CPSSEWASGNNEQFL.

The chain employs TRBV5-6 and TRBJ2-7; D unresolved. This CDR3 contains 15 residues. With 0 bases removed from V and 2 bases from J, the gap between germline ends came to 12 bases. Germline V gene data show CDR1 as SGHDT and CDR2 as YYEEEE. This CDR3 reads CASSLGWTSTYEQYF. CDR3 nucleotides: TGTGCCAGCAGCTTGGGTTGGACGTCGACCTACGAGCAGTACTTC.

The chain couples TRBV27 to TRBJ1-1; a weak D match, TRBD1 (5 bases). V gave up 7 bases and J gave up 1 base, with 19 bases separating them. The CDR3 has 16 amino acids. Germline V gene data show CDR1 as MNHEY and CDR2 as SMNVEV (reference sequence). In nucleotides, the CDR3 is TGTGCCAGCACTCTACGTCCGGGACGGCAGAACACTGAAGCTTTCTTT. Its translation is CASTLRPGRQNTEAFF.

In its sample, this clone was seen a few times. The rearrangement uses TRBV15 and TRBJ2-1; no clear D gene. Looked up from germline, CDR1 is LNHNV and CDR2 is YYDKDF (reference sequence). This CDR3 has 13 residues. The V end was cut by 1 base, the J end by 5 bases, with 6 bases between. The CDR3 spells CATSRAGHNEQFF. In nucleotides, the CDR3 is TGTGCCACCAGCAGAGCCGGGCACAATGAGCAGTTCTTC.

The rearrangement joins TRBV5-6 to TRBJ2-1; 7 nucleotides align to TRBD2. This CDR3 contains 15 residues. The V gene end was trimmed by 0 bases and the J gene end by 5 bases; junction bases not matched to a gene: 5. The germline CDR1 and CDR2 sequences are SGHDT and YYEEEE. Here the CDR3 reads CASSLGGRADNEQFF. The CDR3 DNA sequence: TGTGCCAGCAGCTTGGGAGGGAGGGCCGACAATGAGCAGTTCTTC.

For the CDR3, the DNA is TGTGCCAGCATTCCCGGGACAGGGCAAAACAATGAGCAGTTCTTC. Encoded protein: CASIPGTGQNNEQFF. This chain joins TRBV12-3 or TRBV12-4 and TRBJ2-1; 9 nucleotides line up with TRBD1. This CDR3 is 15 amino acids long. V dropped 7 bases and J dropped 5; count of bases not matched to a gene: 9.

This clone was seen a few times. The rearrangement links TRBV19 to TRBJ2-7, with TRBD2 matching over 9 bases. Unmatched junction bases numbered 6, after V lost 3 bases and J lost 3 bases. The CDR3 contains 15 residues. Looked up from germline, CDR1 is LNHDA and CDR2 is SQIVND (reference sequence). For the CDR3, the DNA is TGTGCCAGTAGTATGGTGGGACTAGCTGACTACGAGCAGTACTTC. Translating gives CASSMVGLADYEQYF.

This chain's CDR3 is CASSTRESGVSPLHF. In DNA form, the CDR3 reads TGTGCCAGCAGCACCCGGGAGTCGGGGGTTTCACCCCTCCACTTT. This rearrangement joins TRBV11-3 to TRBJ1-6; TRBD1 is a possible D gene (5 bases). Trimming stripped 5 bases from V and 9 bases from J, with 17 bases between. CDR1 is SGHNT and CDR2 is YENEEA in the germline V gene. CDR3 length: 15 residues.